A selection of T cell receptor beta chains follows, all from one sample in a study of control samples from healthy donors and cancer patients. Assay used: immunoSEQ multiplex PCR; TCRdb lists only in-frame clones, some missing. The sample holds roughly 200,000 clones. Sequenced input: blood. All receptors come from a woman in her 30s in good health. Both conserved end residues are part of each CDR3. A D gene is named only where the DNA matches it firmly.

D: .; J: TRBJ1-2; V: TRBV7-9; length: 14; CDR3: CASSLGTVNYGYTF
D: .; J: TRBJ2-7; V: TRBV27; length: 11; CDR3: CASKSFYEQYF
D: .; J: TRBJ2-6; V: TRBV15; length: 15; CDR3: CATSRDRTGANVLTF
D: .; J: TRBJ1-1; V: TRBV19; length: 14; CDR3: CASSIGQGLPEAFF
D: .; J: TRBJ2-5; V: TRBV11-2; length: 13; CDR3: CASSVDRTGTQYF
D: .; J: TRBJ1-6; V: TRBV2; length: 15; CDR3: CASSELAGSNSPLHF
D: .; J: TRBJ1-6; V: TRBV19; length: 14; CDR3: CASGHGRYNSPLHF
D: TRBD1; J: TRBJ1-5; V: TRBV7-9; length: 16; CDR3: CASSSSSTGGGLAQHF
D: TRBD1; J: TRBJ1-2; V: TRBV28; length: 18; CDR3: CASSRSRDRVEVEYGYTF
D: .; J: TRBJ1-5; V: TRBV27; length: 13; CDR3: CASTVGPGQPQHF
D: .; J: TRBJ1-1; V: TRBV4-1; length: 14; CDR3: CASSQVRENTEAFF
D: .; J: TRBJ1-2; V: TRBV6-5; length: 14; CDR3: CASSLGEIPYGYTF
D: .; J: TRBJ1-2; V: TRBV27; length: 11; CDR3: CASRSRESYTF
D: TRBD2; J: TRBJ2-1; V: TRBV7-3; length: 17; CDR3: CASSLIFGGTLAGEQFF
D: .; J: TRBJ1-3; V: TRBV6-5; length: 16; CDR3: CASSYSSWGGGNTIYF
D: TRBD1; J: TRBJ1-5; V: TRBV6-5; length: 13; CDR3: CAGQGATNQPQHF
D: .; J: TRBJ1-2; V: TRBV6-5; length: 15; CDR3: CASSSLRVAPYGYTF
D: .; J: TRBJ1-1; V: TRBV14; length: 14; CDR3: CASSLAGMNTEAFF
D: .; J: TRBJ1-3; V: TRBV7-2; length: 13; CDR3: CASRTDSGNTIYF
D: .; J: TRBJ1-2; V: TRBV6-2/TRBV6-3; length: 13; CDR3: CASSYVAANGYTF
D: .; J: TRBJ1-1; V: TRBV5-8; length: 14; CDR3: CASSSGRENTEAFF
D: .; J: TRBJ1-1; V: TRBV6-5; length: 13; CDR3: CASSIQRNTEAFF
D: .; J: TRBJ1-5; V: TRBV28; length: 17; CDR3: CASSFNGRQVSNQPQHF
D: TRBD1; J: TRBJ1-2; V: TRBV7-6; length: 17; CDR3: CASSSGTGTGRSLPYTF
D: .; J: TRBJ1-1; V: TRBV7-9; length: 14; CDR3: CASSLVGSNTEAFF
D: .; J: TRBJ2-7; V: TRBV2; length: 12; CDR3: CASTGGTYEQYF
D: .; J: TRBJ1-5; V: TRBV12-3/TRBV12-4; length: 12; CDR3: CASSTFRGPQHF
D: TRBD1; J: TRBJ2-7; V: TRBV4-2; length: 16; CDR3: CASSQTAGTGSYEQYF
D: TRBD1; J: TRBJ1-5; V: TRBV5-1; length: 15; CDR3: CASRTGTGVNQPQHF
D: .; J: TRBJ1-1; V: TRBV7-2; length: 12; CDR3: CASSSLGTEAFF
D: TRBD2; J: TRBJ2-1; V: TRBV10-3; length: 15; CDR3: CAISPPSGSYNEQFF
D: .; J: TRBJ1-4; V: TRBV2; length: 12; CDR3: CASSEQPEKLFF
D: .; J: TRBJ1-6; V: TRBV5-6; length: 17; CDR3: CASSSAWGEVYNSPLHF
D: .; J: TRBJ1-2; V: TRBV28; length: 13; CDR3: CASSFLGGFGYTF
D: .; J: TRBJ1-3; V: TRBV7-6; length: 15; CDR3: CASSLGALSGNTIYF
D: .; J: TRBJ1-2; V: TRBV27; length: 15; CDR3: CASSYGGGRDYGYTF
D: .; J: TRBJ2-2; V: TRBV6-2/TRBV6-3; length: 15; CDR3: CASSGPGSNTGELFF
D: TRBD1; J: TRBJ2-7; V: TRBV5-1; length: 14; CDR3: CASSSRDRGYEQYF
D: .; J: TRBJ1-5; V: TRBV4-1; length: 15; CDR3: CASRSRSTDDQPQHF
D: .; J: TRBJ1-1; V: TRBV6-5; length: 13; CDR3: CASSYAGHLEAFF
D: .; J: TRBJ1-1; V: TRBV4-1; length: 16; CDR3: CASSQAGGGVNTEAFF
D: .; J: TRBJ1-3; V: TRBV12-3/TRBV12-4; length: 12; CDR3: CAFMESGNTIYF
D: .; J: TRBJ1-1; V: TRBV20-1; length: 10; CDR3: CSARDRRAFF
D: .; J: TRBJ1-5; V: TRBV2; length: 14; CDR3: CASSDFGGNQPQHF
D: .; J: TRBJ1-3; V: TRBV11-3; length: 16; CDR3: CASSFPRGLGGNTIYF
D: TRBD1; J: TRBJ2-4; V: TRBV7-2; length: 14; CDR3: CASSLQGAKNIQYF
D: .; J: TRBJ1-5; V: TRBV2; length: 14; CDR3: CASSEDRVFQPQHF
D: .; J: TRBJ1-1; V: TRBV6-5; length: 15; CDR3: CASSRPRTRNTEAFF
D: .; J: TRBJ1-2; V: TRBV11-2; length: 15; CDR3: CASSSNPGQSYGYTF
D: .; J: TRBJ2-5; V: TRBV28; length: 13; CDR3: CASSIGVRETQYF
D: .; J: TRBJ2-7; V: TRBV7-4; length: 14; CDR3: CASSFGGLPYEQYF
D: .; J: TRBJ2-1; V: TRBV25-1; length: 11; CDR3: CASSDRDEQFF
D: .; J: TRBJ1-1; V: TRBV6-2/TRBV6-3; length: 14; CDR3: CASSYSQTRTEAFF
D: .; J: TRBJ2-1; V: TRBV4-1; length: 13; CDR3: CASSFGTQGEQFF